The 18 T cell receptor beta chains given below trace back to one sample, sequenced in a study of Graves' ophthalmopathy and Graves' hyperthyroidism. From RNA, the CDR3 regions of TCR beta chains were amplified and sequenced. Second-round multiplex PCR came after a first-round RT-PCR that employed HTBI primers. TCRdb recomputed calls from the multiplex PCR reads with MiXCR, one row per CDR3 protein. The table includes over a million distinct CDR3 sequences, 35% to 40% detected once. The sequenced material came from peripheral blood or thyroid tissue (not recorded which). The receptor set was obtained from an adult man with Graves' hyperthyroidism.

This clonotype has a count of ten or more. The V and J genes are TRBV12-3 or TRBV12-4 and TRBJ1-1; a possible D gene is TRBD1 (5 bases). This CDR3 has 14 residues. Trimming removed 3 bases from V and 4 bases from J, with 12 bases in between. CDR3 DNA: TGTGCCAGCAGTTTCTGGGGCGCCGGCACTGAAGCTTTCTTT. It specifies CASSFWGAGTEAFF.

The chain is built from TRBV27 and TRBJ2-7; D uncertain. Trimming took off 8 bases at V and 3 bases at J, with 17 bases between the two ends. CDR3 length: 14 amino acids. Germline CDR1 MNHEY, CDR2 SMNVEV (reference sequence). The CDR3 loop reads CASSSASSFYEQYF. CDR3 coding DNA: TGTGCCAGCTCATCAGCAAGCAGCTTCTACGAGCAGTACTTC.

V is TRBV19 and J is TRBJ2-7, with 7 bases matching TRBD1. V trimming: 7 bases; J trimming: 4 bases; junction bases outside the gene matches: 16. CDR1 and CDR2 from the germline V gene are LNHDA and SQIVND (reference sequence). CDR3 length: 16 amino acids. This CDR3 is CASKGTAGGLKYEQYF. The CDR3 DNA follows: TGTGCCAGTAAAGGGACCGCAGGGGGTCTAAAATACGAGCAGTACTTC.

This clonotype was recorded a few times. V gene TRBV18 combines with J gene TRBJ1-6; tentative D call: TRBD1 (6 bases). This CDR3 is built from 15 residues. The V end lost 2 bases, the J end lost 8 bases, and 13 bases lay between the germline ends. From germline, CDR1 is KGHSH and CDR2 LQKENI. CDR3 in DNA: TGTGCCAGCTCACCAAGGGGGGCCATGGATTCACCCCTCCACTTT. Protein: CASSPRGAMDSPLHF.

This clonotype was picked up a small number of times. V gene TRBV6-6 combines with J gene TRBJ1-5; no clear D. Germline V CDR1 and CDR2: MNHNY, SVGAGI (reference sequence). This CDR3 has 16 amino acids. V was shortened by 4 bases and J by 0 bases, with 13 bases between the two germline ends. In nucleotides, the CDR3 is TGTGCCAGCAGTTCCTGGACGCTAAGTAGCAATCAGCCCCAGCATTTT. It yields the protein CASSSWTLSSNQPQHF.

The V gene is TRBV7-4, the J gene TRBJ2-5, with 7 bases aligning to TRBD1. Germline V gene sequence: CDR1 SGHVT, CDR2 SQSDAQ. The CDR3 runs 15 residues. V was clipped by 6 bases and J by 4 bases; unmatched bases: 11. In nucleotides, the CDR3 is TGTGCCAGCAGTAACCGGGACAGTGGTATAGAGACCCAGTACTTC. Translation gives CASSNRDSGIETQYF. The full variable domain, completed using reference TRBV7-4 and TRBJ2-5, is GAGVSQSPRYKVAKRGRDVALRCDSISGHVTLYWYRQTLGQGSEVLTYSQSDAQRDKSGRPSGRFSAERPERSVSTLKIQRTEQGDSAVYLCASSNRDSGIETQYFGPGTRLLVL.

The table lists this clonotype with a few counts. The chain has TRBV9 and TRBJ2-7; tentative D call: TRBD2 (5 bases). Trimming left V 4 bases short and J 2 bases short, with 16 bases between. This CDR3 is built from 15 residues. Per the germline V gene, CDR1 is SGDLS and CDR2 is YYNGEE. CDR3 nucleotides: TGTGCCAGCAGCCCTACTTCGGCGGGTACCTACGAGCAGTACTTC. Residues: CASSPTSAGTYEQYF.

In its sample, this clonotype was seen a few times. The rearrangement joins TRBV20-1 to TRBJ2-7; 7 nucleotides line up with TRBD2. The V and J ends lost 5 bases and 7 bases, in that order; junction bases with no gene match: 17. This CDR3 has 15 residues. Germline V lookup: CDR1 DFQATT, CDR2 SNEGSKA (reference sequence). As DNA, the CDR3 is TGCAGTGCTCCGCCCGCCCGGGGGAGGGTGATTGAGCAGTACTTC. Amino acids: CSAPPARGRVIEQYF.

In its sample, this clonotype was seen many times. This chain connects TRBV7-2 to TRBJ1-1, with no clear D. Per the germline V gene, CDR1 is SGHTA and CDR2 is FQGNSA. The CDR3 length is 12 residues. V shed 3 bases and J shed 5 bases, with 7 bases lying between them. CDR3 sequence reads: CASSFGRTEAFF. The CDR3 coding sequence is TGTGCCAGCAGCTTCGGCCGGACTGAAGCTTTCTTT.

This clonotype was counted at least ten times. The genes are TRBV7-2 and TRBJ1-5, with 9 bases fitting TRBD1. This CDR3 has 15 residues. Unmatched junction bases numbered 11, after V lost 5 bases and J lost 9 bases. Germline loops: CDR1 SGHTA, CDR2 FQGNSA. CDR3 DNA: TGTGCCAGCAGCCCGTGGACAGGGGACGGATTGCCCCAGCATTTT. Protein product: CASSPWTGDGLPQHF. The full variable domain, completed using reference TRBV7-2 and TRBJ1-5, is GAGVSQSPSNKVTEKGKDVELRCDPISGHTALYWYRQSLGQGLEFLIYFQGNSAPDKSGLPSDRFSAERTGGSVSTLTIQRTQQEDSAVYLCASSPWTGDGLPQHFGDGTRLSIL.

The table lists this clonotype with a few counts. CDR3 bases: TGTGCCAGCTCAAAGAGCCCCTATGGCTACACCTTC. Translated, it gives CASSKSPYGYTF. The rearrangement uses TRBV5-5 and TRBJ1-2; D ambiguous. The germline V and J ends were trimmed by 7 bases and 4 bases, with 11 bases remaining between them. Germline CDR1 is SGHKS and CDR2 is YYEKEE (reference sequence). This CDR3 is 12 amino acids long.

There are a few counts of this clonotype. One end of the junction varies from germline; a read error may be responsible. The chain recombines TRBV20-1 with TRBJ1-1, with D tentatively TRBD1 (6 bases). Per germline, CDR1 DFQATT and CDR2 SNEGSKA (reference sequence). The CDR3 sequence is 15 residues long. The CDR3, as DNA: TGCAGTGTTAGAGAGGGGGACCCGGAGGGCACTGAAGCTTTCTTT. This gives the protein CSVREGDPEGTEAFF.

This clonotype was counted once. A clone one base away is much larger, so this may be a read error. J is TRBJ1-6 and V is TRBV20-1; TRBD1 is a possible D gene (5 bases). From germline, CDR1 is DFQATT and CDR2 SNEGSKA (reference sequence). The CDR3 contains 14 residues. V was shortened by 3 bases and J by 6 bases, with 12 bases between the two germline ends. CDR3 nucleotides: TGCAGTGCTAGCAGACAGCTGATTAATTCACCCCTCCACTTT. This sequence encodes CSASRQLINSPLHF.

CDR3: CSVGGQEGEAFF. The CDR3 DNA is TGCAGCGTTGGAGGACAGGAGGGTGAAGCTTTCTTT. The rearrangement joins TRBV29-1 to TRBJ1-1; 7 nucleotides line up with TRBD1. CDR1 is SQVTM and CDR2 is ANQGSEA in the germline V gene. The CDR3 is made up of 12 amino acids. Trimming removed 4 bases from V and 7 bases from J; junction bases left unmatched: 6.

Here the CDR3 DNA reads TGCGCCAGCAGTGACTCCGGGCCCCGGGGCGAGCAGTACTTC. Amino acids: CASSDSGPRGEQYF. The J gene is TRBJ2-7, the V gene TRBV10-2, with D perhaps matching TRBD2 (5 bases). The V gene lost 3 bases and the J gene lost 6 bases, with 15 bases spanning the gap. Germline V gene data show CDR1 as WSHSY and CDR2 as SAAADI. CDR3 length equals 14 residues.

The V gene is TRBV15, the J gene TRBJ2-7; D possibly corresponds to TRBD1 (5 bases). The CDR3 is made up of 14 amino acids. V was shortened by 0 bases and J by 6 bases, with 12 bases between the two germline ends. Germline V gene sequence: CDR1 LNHNV, CDR2 YYDKDF (reference sequence). The CDR3 is CATSREGLGVEQYF. The CDR3 bases are TGTGCCACCAGCAGAGAAGGGTTAGGGGTCGAGCAGTACTTC.

There are many counts of this clonotype. This sequence joins TRBV19 and TRBJ2-7; possibly TRBD1 or TRBD2 for D (5 bases each). This CDR3 has 12 residues. Trimming removed 3 bases from V and 6 bases from J, with 9 bases in between. The germline CDR1 and CDR2 sequences are LNHDA and SQIVND (reference sequence). CDR3 nucleotides: TGTGCCAGTAGTATCAGGGACGGCGAGCAGTACTTC. Translating gives CASSIRDGEQYF.

This clonotype was counted a few times. At one end the junction does not follow the germline gene, possibly because of a read error. The chain recombines TRBV5-1 with TRBJ2-7; TRBD2 might be the D (6 bases). CDR3 size: 15 residues. Per the germline V gene, CDR1 is SGHRS and CDR2 is YFSETQ. The CDR3 reads CASSHYGTGAYEQYF. CDR3 DNA sequence: TGTGCCAGCAGCCACTACGGGACGGGGGCCTACGAGCAGTACTTC.